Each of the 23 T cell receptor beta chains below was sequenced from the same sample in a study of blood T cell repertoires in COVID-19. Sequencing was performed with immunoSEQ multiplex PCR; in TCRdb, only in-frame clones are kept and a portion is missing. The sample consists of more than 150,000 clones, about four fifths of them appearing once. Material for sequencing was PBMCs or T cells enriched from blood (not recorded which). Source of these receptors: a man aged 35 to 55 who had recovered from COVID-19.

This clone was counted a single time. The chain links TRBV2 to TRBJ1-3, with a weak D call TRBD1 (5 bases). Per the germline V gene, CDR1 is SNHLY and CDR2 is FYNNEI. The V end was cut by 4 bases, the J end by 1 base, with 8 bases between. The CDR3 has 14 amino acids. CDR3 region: CASSATASGNTIYF. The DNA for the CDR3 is TGTGCCAGCAGTGCGACAGCATCTGGAAACACCATATATTTT. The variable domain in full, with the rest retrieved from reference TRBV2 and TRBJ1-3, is EPEVTQTPSHQVTQMGQEVILRCVPISNHLYFYWYRQILGQKVEFLVSFYNNEISEKSEIFDDQFSVERPDGSNFTLKIRSTKLEDSAMYFCASSATASGNTIYFGEGSWLTVV.

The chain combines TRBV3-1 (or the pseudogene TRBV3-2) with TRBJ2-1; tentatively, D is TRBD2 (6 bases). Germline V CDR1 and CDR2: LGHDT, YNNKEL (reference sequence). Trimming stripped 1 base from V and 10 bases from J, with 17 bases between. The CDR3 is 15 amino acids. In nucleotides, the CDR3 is TGTGCCAGCAGCCAAGTTAGCGGAGGTGGTTCCGAGCAGTTCTTC. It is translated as CASSQVSGGGSEQFF.

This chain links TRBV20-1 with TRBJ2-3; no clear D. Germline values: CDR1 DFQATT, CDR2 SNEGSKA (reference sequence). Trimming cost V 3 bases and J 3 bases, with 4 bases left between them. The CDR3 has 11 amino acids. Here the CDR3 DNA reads TGCAGTGCTAGTCTAACAGATACGCAGTATTTT. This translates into CSASLTDTQYF.

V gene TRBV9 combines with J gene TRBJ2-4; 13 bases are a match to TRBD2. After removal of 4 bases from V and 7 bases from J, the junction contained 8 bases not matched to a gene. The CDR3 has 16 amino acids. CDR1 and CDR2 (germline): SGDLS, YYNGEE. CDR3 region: CASSPDLTSGRNIQYF. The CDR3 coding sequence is TGTGCCAGCAGCCCAGATCTGACTAGCGGGAGGAACATTCAGTACTTC.

CDR3 in amino acids: CASSGGGTTYEQYV. The CDR3 bases are TGTGCCAGCAGTGGGGGAGGGACTACCTACGAGCAGTACGTC. The chain couples TRBV6-6 to TRBJ2-7; TRBD2 matches at 7 bases. Per the germline V gene, CDR1 is MNHNY and CDR2 is SVGAGI (reference sequence). The junction had 6 bases not matched to a gene; V was cut back by 5 bases and J by 2 bases. CDR3 size: 14 residues.

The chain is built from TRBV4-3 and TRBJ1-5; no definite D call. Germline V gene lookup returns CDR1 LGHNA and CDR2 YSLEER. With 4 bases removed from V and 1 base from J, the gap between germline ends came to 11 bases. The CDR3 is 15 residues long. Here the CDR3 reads CASSRIPGSNQPQHF. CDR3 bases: TGCGCCAGCAGCCGAATACCCGGGAGCAATCAGCCCCAGCATTTT.

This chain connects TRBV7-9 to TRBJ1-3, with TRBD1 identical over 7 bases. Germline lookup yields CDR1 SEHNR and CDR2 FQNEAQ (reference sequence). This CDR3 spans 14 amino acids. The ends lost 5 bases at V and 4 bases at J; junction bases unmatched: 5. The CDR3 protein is CASSQAQGGNTIYF. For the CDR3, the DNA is TGTGCCAGCAGCCAAGCACAGGGGGGAAACACCATATATTTT.

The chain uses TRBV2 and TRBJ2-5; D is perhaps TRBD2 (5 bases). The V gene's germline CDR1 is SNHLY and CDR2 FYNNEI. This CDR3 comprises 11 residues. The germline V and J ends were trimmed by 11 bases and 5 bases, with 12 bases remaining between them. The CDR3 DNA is TGTGCCTCCCGGGGTGGGGAGACCCAGTACTTC. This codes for CASRGGETQYF.

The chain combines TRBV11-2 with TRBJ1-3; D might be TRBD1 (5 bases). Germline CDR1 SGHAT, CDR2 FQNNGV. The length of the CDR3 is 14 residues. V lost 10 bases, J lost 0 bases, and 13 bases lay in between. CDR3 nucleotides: TGTGCCACCCGGGGGGACCCCTCTGGAAACACCATATATTTT. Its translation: CATRGDPSGNTIYF. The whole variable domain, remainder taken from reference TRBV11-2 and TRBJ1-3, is EAGVAQSPRYKIIEKRQSVAFWCNPISGHATLYWYQQILGQGPKLLIQFQNNGVVDDSQLPKDRFSAERLKGVDSTLKIQPAKLEDSAVYLCATRGDPSGNTIYFGEGSWLTVV.

CDR3 loop: CASSSQGQSEAFF. The CDR3, as DNA: TGCGCCAGCAGCTCACAGGGGCAATCTGAAGCTTTCTTT. The chain joins TRBV5-1 to TRBJ1-1; TRBD1 agrees at 7 bases. Germline V CDR1 and CDR2: SGHRS, YFSETQ. V gave up 3 bases and J gave up 6 bases; unmatched junction bases: 5. The length of the CDR3 is 13 residues.

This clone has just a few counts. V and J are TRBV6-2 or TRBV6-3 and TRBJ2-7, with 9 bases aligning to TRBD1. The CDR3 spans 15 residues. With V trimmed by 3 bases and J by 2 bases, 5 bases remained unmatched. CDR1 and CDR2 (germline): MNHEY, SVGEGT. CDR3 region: CASSYETGGTYEQYV. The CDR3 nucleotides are TGTGCCAGCAGTTATGAGACAGGGGGTACCTACGAGCAGTACGTC.

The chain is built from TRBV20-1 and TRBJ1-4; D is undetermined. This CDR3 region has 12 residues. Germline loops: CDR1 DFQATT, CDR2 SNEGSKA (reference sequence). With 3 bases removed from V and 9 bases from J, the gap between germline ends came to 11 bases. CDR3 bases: TGCAGTGCTAGTTTCCTAGGTCAAAAACTGTTTTTT. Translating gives CSASFLGQKLFF.

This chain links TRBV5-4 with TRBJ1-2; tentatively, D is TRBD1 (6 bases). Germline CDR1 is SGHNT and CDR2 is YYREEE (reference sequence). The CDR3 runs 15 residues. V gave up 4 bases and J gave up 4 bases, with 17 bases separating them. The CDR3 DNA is TGTGCCAGCAGCGGGGGTCCGGGCAGGGGCTATGGCTACACCTTC. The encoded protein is CASSGGPGRGYGYTF.

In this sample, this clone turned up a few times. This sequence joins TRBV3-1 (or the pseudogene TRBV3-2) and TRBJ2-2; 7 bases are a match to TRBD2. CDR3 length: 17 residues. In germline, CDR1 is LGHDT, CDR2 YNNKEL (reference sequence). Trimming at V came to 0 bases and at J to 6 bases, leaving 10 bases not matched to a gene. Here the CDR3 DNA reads TGTGCCAGCAGCCAAGATACCTGGGGGGGACTCCCCGGGGAGCTGTTTTTT. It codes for CASSQDTWGGLPGELFF.

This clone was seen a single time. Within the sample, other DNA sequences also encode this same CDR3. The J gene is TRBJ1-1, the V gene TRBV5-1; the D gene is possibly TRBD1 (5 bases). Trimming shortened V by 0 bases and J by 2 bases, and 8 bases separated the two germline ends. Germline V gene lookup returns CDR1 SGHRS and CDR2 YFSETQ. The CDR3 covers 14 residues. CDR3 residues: CASSLAQGNTEAFF. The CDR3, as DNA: TGCGCCAGCAGCTTGGCGCAGGGAAACACTGAAGCTTTCTTT.

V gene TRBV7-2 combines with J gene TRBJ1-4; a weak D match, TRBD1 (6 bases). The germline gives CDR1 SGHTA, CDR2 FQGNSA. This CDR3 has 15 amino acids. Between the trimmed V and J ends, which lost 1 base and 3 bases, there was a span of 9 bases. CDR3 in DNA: TGTGCCAGCAGCTTAGTGGACAGTCCTAATGAAAAACTGTTTTTT. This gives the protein CASSLVDSPNEKLFF.

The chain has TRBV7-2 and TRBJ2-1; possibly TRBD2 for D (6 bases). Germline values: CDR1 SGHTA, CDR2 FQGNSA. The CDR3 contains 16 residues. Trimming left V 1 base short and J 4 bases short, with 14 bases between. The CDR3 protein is CASSLVGGAGYNEQFF. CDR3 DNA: TGTGCCAGCAGCTTAGTGGGCGGGGCTGGTTACAATGAGCAGTTCTTC.

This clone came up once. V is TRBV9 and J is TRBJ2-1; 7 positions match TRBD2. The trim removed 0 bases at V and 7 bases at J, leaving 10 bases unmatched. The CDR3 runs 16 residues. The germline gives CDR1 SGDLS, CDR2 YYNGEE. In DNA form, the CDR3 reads TGTGCCAGCAGCGTAGCTGCGGCTAGCGGTTCTAATGAGCAGTTCTTC. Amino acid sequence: CASSVAAASGSNEQFF. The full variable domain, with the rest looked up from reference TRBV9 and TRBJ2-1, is DSGVTQTPKHLITATGQRVTLRCSPRSGDLSVYWYQQSLDQGLQFLIQYYNGEERAKGNILERFSAQQFPDLHSELNLSSLELGDSALYFCASSVAAASGSNEQFFGPGTRLTVL.

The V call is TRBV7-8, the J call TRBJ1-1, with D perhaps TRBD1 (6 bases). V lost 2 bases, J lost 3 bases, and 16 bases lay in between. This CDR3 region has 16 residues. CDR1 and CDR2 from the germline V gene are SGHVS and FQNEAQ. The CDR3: CASSLRPPGADTEAFF. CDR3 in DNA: TGTGCCAGCAGCTTAAGGCCCCCAGGGGCGGACACTGAAGCTTTCTTT.

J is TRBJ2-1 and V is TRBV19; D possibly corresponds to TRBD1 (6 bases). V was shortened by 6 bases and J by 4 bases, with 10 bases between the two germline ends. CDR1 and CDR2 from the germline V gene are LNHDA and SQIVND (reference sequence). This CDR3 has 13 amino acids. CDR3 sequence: CASRQTGYNEQFF. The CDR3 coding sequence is TGTGCCAGTAGGCAAACAGGGTACAATGAGCAGTTCTTC.

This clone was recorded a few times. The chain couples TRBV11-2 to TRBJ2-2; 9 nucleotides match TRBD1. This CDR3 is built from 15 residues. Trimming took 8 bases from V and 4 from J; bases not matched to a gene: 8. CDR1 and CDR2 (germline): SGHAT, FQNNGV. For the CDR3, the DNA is TGTGCCAGCGGAAAACAGGGGGCGGTCACCGGGGAGCTGTTTTTT. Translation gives CASGKQGAVTGELFF.

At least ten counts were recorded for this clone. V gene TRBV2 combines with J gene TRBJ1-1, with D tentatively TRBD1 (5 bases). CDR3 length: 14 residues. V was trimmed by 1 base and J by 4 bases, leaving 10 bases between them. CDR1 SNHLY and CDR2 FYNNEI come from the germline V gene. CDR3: CASSEGEDSTEAFF. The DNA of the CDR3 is TGTGCCAGCAGTGAAGGGGAAGACAGCACTGAAGCTTTCTTT.

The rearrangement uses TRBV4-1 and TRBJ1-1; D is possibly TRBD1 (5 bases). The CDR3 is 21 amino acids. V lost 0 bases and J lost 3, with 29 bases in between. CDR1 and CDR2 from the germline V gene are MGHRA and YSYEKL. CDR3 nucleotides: TGCGCCAGCAGCCAAGATCGGGGATTTACCGGGACCTTATCGGGGGACACTGAAGCTTTCTTT. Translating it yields CASSQDRGFTGTLSGDTEAFF.